This T cell receptor beta chain originates from a study of T cells in Graves' hyperthyroidism and ophthalmopathy. Regarding the study as a whole: The blood repertoire included most of the expanded thyroid clonotypes above 0.001.

Absent ophthalmopathy progression within 18 months defined stable Graves' hyperthyroidism. Diagnoses were established using clinical symptoms, serum thyroxine and TRAb, thyroid ultrasound and orbital computed tomography. CDR1 is SGHTA, CDR2 FQGTGA, per germline. V lost 3 bases to trimming and J lost 6 bases; unmatched junction nucleotides: 8. This CDR3 is built from 14 residues. Amplification yielded TCR beta CDR3 regions, with RNA transcripts as the source. The HTBI primer set drove a first-round RT-PCR of the TCR CDR3. TCRdb independently ran MiXCR on the multiplex PCR reads; one entry per CDR3 protein. The top ten hold 6.5% to 8% of the sample, which has about 590,000 distinct CDR3 sequences, more than 15% seen once. Comments on this clonotype: The antigen is undetermined.

The sequenced sample consisted of blood. This clonotype was sampled from a woman aged 25 to 39 with Graves' hyperthyroidism. The chain joins TRBV7-3 to TRBJ2-7; 7 bases match TRBD2. The CDR3 DNA reads as TGTGCCAGCAGCTTGGCGGTGCGGGGGTTCGAGCAGTACTTC. Translated: CASSLAVRGFEQYF.